A selection of T cell receptor beta chains follows, all from one sample in a study of cytomegalovirus exposure and HLA in healthy donors. The method was immunoSEQ multiplex PCR; TCRdb's version includes in-frame clones alone and lacks a portion of them. Among about 110,000 clones listed, approximately 79% were seen once. Sequencing used PBMCs. These receptors were collected from a man under 40 in good health and CMV-seropositive. The CDR3 runs from the conserved cysteine through the conserved F or W. D genes are given only for firm matches. Expanded clones are given a class, and other clones once, few, many or no size at all.

CDR3aa | CDR3nt | len | d_gene | abundance | j_gene | v_gene
CASSEGQALNYGYTF | TGTGCCAGCAGTGAAGGGCAGGCCCTTAACTATGGCTACACCTTC | 15 | NA | NA | TRBJ1-2 | TRBV6-1
CASSLMGQGGQETQYF | TGCGCCAGCAGCTTGATGGGACAGGGGGGCCAAGAGACCCAGTACTTC | 16 | TRBD1 | NA | TRBJ2-5 | TRBV5-1
CASSPRDRVTEQFF | TGTGCCAGTAGCCCCCGGGACAGGGTGACTGAGCAGTTCTTC | 14 | TRBD1 | NA | TRBJ2-1 | TRBV19
CASSLLAGGSYNEQFF | TGCGCCAGCAGCTTACTAGCGGGGGGCTCCTACAATGAGCAGTTCTTC | 16 | TRBD2 | NA | TRBJ2-1 | TRBV5-1
CASSPGTGGRTEAFF | TGTGCCAGCTCACCAGGGACAGGGGGTAGGACTGAAGCTTTCTTT | 15 | TRBD1 | NA | TRBJ1-1 | TRBV18
CASSYRQTKNTEAFF | TGCGCCAGCAGCTACAGACAGACAAAGAACACTGAAGCTTTCTTT | 15 | NA | few | TRBJ1-1 | TRBV4-1
CASSLGQGATNEKLFF | TGTGCCAGCAGCCTCGGACAGGGGGCAACTAATGAAAAACTGTTTTTT | 16 | TRBD1 | NA | TRBJ1-4 | TRBV11-2
CASSLLSGGKYEQYF | TGTGCCAGCAGCTTACTTAGCGGGGGGAAGTACGAGCAGTACTTC | 15 | TRBD2 | once | TRBJ2-7 | TRBV5-6
CASSYHPGSAGYTF | TGTGCCAGCAGTTACCATCCGGGGTCGGCTGGCTACACCTTC | 14 | NA | NA | TRBJ1-2 | TRBV27
CASSEFGRDAFF | TGCGCCAGCAGTGAGTTTGGGAGGGATGCTTTCTTT | 12 | NA | NA | TRBJ1-1 | TRBV10-2
CASSLPGTGIDEQYF | TGTGCCAGCAGCCTACCTGGGACAGGCATCGACGAGCAGTACTTC | 15 | TRBD1 | NA | TRBJ2-7 | TRBV5-4
CASSETGGGYGYTF | TGCGCCAGCAGCGAAACAGGGGGCGGCTATGGCTACACCTTC | 14 | TRBD1 | few | TRBJ1-2 | TRBV5-1
CAWARGNTEAFF | TGTGCCTGGGCGCGGGGGAACACTGAAGCTTTCTTT | 12 | NA | NA | TRBJ1-1 | TRBV30
CASSLLTGSHEQYF | TGTGCCAGCAGCCTCCTGACAGGGAGCCACGAGCAGTACTTC | 14 | TRBD1 | NA | TRBJ2-7 | TRBV7-6
CASSRTETNEKLFF | TGTGCCAGCAGCAGGACAGAAACTAATGAAAAACTGTTTTTT | 14 | NA | few | TRBJ1-4 | TRBV6-1
CSVEDLPGRGYEQYF | TGCAGCGTTGAAGATCTCCCAGGAAGGGGCTACGAGCAGTACTTC | 15 | NA | NA | TRBJ2-7 | TRBV29-1
CASSSGTTYEQYF | TGCGCCAGCAGCTCCGGGACAACCTACGAGCAGTACTTC | 13 | NA | NA | TRBJ2-7 | TRBV5-1
CASSPRAGADTQYF | TGTGCCAGCAGCCCGCGGGCGGGGGCAGATACGCAGTATTTT | 14 | TRBD2 | NA | TRBJ2-3 | TRBV7-2
CASTQSRDTAYEQYF | TGTGCCAGTACCCAATCACGGGACACCGCCTACGAGCAGTACTTC | 15 | NA | few | TRBJ2-7 | TRBV19